The rows below give T cell receptor beta chains drawn from one sample of a study of human T cells and chemical hapten exposure. TCRdb recomputed calls from the RACE reads with MiXCR, one row per CDR3 protein. The table lists about 14,000 distinct CDR3 sequences, less than 20% of them singletons, with roughly 7.2% in the top ten. Sequenced here: whole blood, sampled in connection with sensitization to the hapten diphenylcyclopropenone (DPC). These receptors came from a woman aged 30 to 39 with alopecia areata. Some clones in this sample may be carry-over from other donors' samples. CDR3s include the opening cysteine and the closing phenylalanine or tryptophan. A D gene is named only where the DNA matches it firmly. Clone size is not always given. Where it is, it says once, few, many or a class for expanded clones.

d_gene | j_gene | abundance | v_gene | CDR3aa | CDR3nt
NA | TRBJ2-5 | NA | TRBV7-6 | CASSLVWGKETQYF | TGTGCCAGCAGCTTAGTATGGGGGAAAGAGACCCAGTACTTC
NA | TRBJ2-1 | many | TRBV3-1 | CASSQQARVNNEQFF | TGTGCCAGCAGCCAACAGGCTAGAGTCAACAATGAGCAGTTCTTC
NA | TRBJ1-5 | medium-sized | TRBV21-1 | CASSKVSRQVIFNQPQHF | TGTGCCAGCAGCAAAGTCTCCCGACAGGTAATTTTCAATCAGCCCCAGCATTTT
NA | TRBJ2-1 | many | TRBV27 | CASSLFSTHNEQFF | TGTGCCAGCAGTTTATTTTCTACCCACAATGAGCAGTTCTTC
NA | TRBJ1-6 | NA | TRBV20-1 | CSARPGSSYNSPLHF | TGCAGTGCTAGGCCAGGCAGCTCCTATAATTCACCCCTCCACTTT
NA | TRBJ1-1 | many | TRBV12-3/TRBV12-4 | CASSLGPGNTEAFF | TGTGCCAGCAGTTTGGGACCGGGTAACACTGAAGCTTTCTTT
NA | TRBJ1-3 | many | TRBV6-5 | CASKQSNSGNTIYF | TGTGCCAGTAAGCAGTCTAACTCTGGAAACACCATATATTTT
NA | TRBJ1-1 | many | TRBV20-1 | CSASRTANTEAFF | TGCAGTGCTTCTCGGACAGCGAACACTGAAGCTTTCTTT
NA | TRBJ1-1 | medium-sized | TRBV18 | CASSPRSASIYTEAFF | TGTGCCAGCTCACCAAGGAGTGCGTCGATTTACACTGAAGCTTTCTTT
NA | TRBJ1-5 | many | TRBV20-1 | CSAKDSSNQPQHF | TGCAGTGCTAAGGACAGTAGCAATCAGCCCCAGCATTTT
NA | TRBJ2-3 | few | TRBV12-3/TRBV12-4 | CASSLGGQGTQYF | TGTGCCAGCAGTTTAGGAGGTCAAGGTACGCAGTATTTT
TRBD1 | TRBJ2-3 | medium-sized | TRBV2 | CASSSRQGRDTQYF | TGTGCCAGCAGTTCCCGACAGGGAAGGGATACGCAGTATTTT
TRBD2 | TRBJ2-1 | medium-sized | TRBV20-1 | CSARSLGLAGPTNYNEQFF | TGCAGTGCTAGGTCCCTCGGACTAGCGGGACCTACGAACTACAATGAGCAGTTCTTC
NA | TRBJ1-2 | NA | TRBV29-1 | CSVGGGIYGYTF | TGCAGCGTTGGAGGGGGAATCTATGGCTACACCTTC
NA | TRBJ2-3 | many | TRBV15 | CATSPGTSTDTQYF | TGTGCCACCAGCCCAGGGACGAGCACAGATACGCAGTATTTT
NA | TRBJ2-5 | many | TRBV12-3/TRBV12-4 | CASSRLDGETQYF | TGTGCCAGCAGTCGACTAGATGGAGAGACCCAGTACTTC
NA | TRBJ1-1 | few | TRBV20-1 | CSARGLTEAFF | TGCAGTGCTAGGGGGTTGACTGAAGCTTTCTTT
NA | TRBJ1-1 | many | TRBV18 | CASSPTSVEAFF | TGTGCCAGCTCACCCACCAGTGTTGAAGCTTTCTTT
TRBD2 | TRBJ2-1 | few | TRBV5-1 | CASSQAGSGSPVFDEQFF | TGCGCCAGCAGCCAGGCGGGTAGCGGGAGCCCCGTGTTCGATGAGCAGTTCTTC
NA | TRBJ2-7 | many | TRBV14 | CASRPSGTYSYEQYF | TGTGCCAGCAGGCCCTCAGGGACCTACTCCTACGAGCAGTACTTC
TRBD1 | TRBJ1-5 | medium-sized | TRBV4-2 | CASSQERGQGVKPQHF | TGTGCCAGCAGCCAAGAACGAGGACAGGGGGTGAAGCCCCAGCATTTT
NA | TRBJ1-1 | NA | TRBV29-1 | CSVADLNTEAFF | TGCAGCGTTGCGGACTTGAACACTGAAGCTTTCTTT
TRBD1 | TRBJ1-4 | medium-sized | TRBV19 | CASSIPQGGASEKLFF | TGTGCCAGTAGTATCCCGCAGGGGGGTGCTTCTGAAAAACTGTTTTTT
NA | TRBJ1-4 | NA | TRBV19 | CASSIRRTGEKLFF | TGTGCCAGTAGTATTAGGAGGACGGGTGAAAAACTGTTTTTT
NA | TRBJ1-4 | NA | TRBV6-2/TRBV6-3 | CASSAFGQTGEKLFF | TGTGCCAGCAGTGCATTCGGACAGACGGGGGAAAAACTGTTTTTT
NA | TRBJ2-1 | medium-sized | TRBV11-3 | CASSLDPVRDEQFF | TGTGCCAGCAGCTTAGATCCGGTAAGGGATGAGCAGTTCTTC
TRBD1 | TRBJ2-3 | many | TRBV6-8 | CARRKAGTGHTDTQYF | TGTGCCAGGAGAAAAGCCGGGACAGGGCACACAGATACGCAGTATTTT
TRBD2 | TRBJ2-1 | many | TRBV7-2 | CASSANSGKVHNEQFF | TGTGCCAGCAGCGCAAATAGCGGGAAGGTACACAATGAGCAGTTCTTC
NA | TRBJ2-3 | NA | TRBV20-1 | CSARGGGRTDTQYF | TGCAGTGCTAGAGGTGGAGGTCGCACAGATACGCAGTATTTT
NA | TRBJ2-1 | many | TRBV9 | CASSVRRTVNEQFF | TGTGCCAGCAGCGTACGGAGGACAGTCAATGAGCAGTTCTTC
NA | TRBJ1-1 | medium-sized | TRBV3-1 | CASSRGTEAFF | TGTGCCAGCAGCCGGGGTACTGAAGCTTTCTTT
NA | TRBJ1-3 | NA | TRBV30 | CAWSVLNIYSGNTIYF | TGTGCCTGGAGTGTTTTAAACATTTACTCTGGAAACACCATATATTTT
NA | TRBJ2-3 | NA | TRBV7-2 | CASSLVGLANTQYF | TGTGCCAGCAGCTTAGTCGGGCTGGCCAATACGCAGTATTTT
TRBD2 | TRBJ2-1 | many | TRBV5-6 | CASRGLAGVEQFF | TGTGCCAGCAGGGGACTAGCGGGAGTTGAGCAGTTCTTC
NA | TRBJ1-2 | medium-sized | TRBV11-2 | CASSLTTDYGYTF | TGTGCCAGCAGCTTAACAACAGACTATGGCTACACCTTC
NA | TRBJ2-1 | many | TRBV14 | CASSQDESYLRHNEQFF | TGTGCCAGCAGCCAAGATGAATCCTACTTAAGACACAATGAGCAGTTCTTC
NA | TRBJ1-1 | medium-sized | TRBV7-8 | CASNPTPNWGSWNTEAFF | TGTGCCAGCAATCCAACCCCGAATTGGGGGTCTTGGAACACTGAAGCTTTCTTT
NA | TRBJ2-2 | few | TRBV7-3 | CASSLYRGELFF | TGTGCCAGCAGCCTTTATCGCGGGGAGCTGTTTTTT
TRBD2 | TRBJ2-5 | many | TRBV18 | CASSPSLAGGQETQYF | TGTGCCAGCTCACCAAGTCTAGCGGGGGGGCAAGAGACCCAGTACTTC
NA | TRBJ2-3 | medium-sized | TRBV6-2/TRBV6-3 | CASSHGVQGGDTQYF | TGTGCCAGCAGCCACGGAGTCCAAGGGGGAGATACGCAGTATTTT
NA | TRBJ1-2 | medium-sized | TRBV7-9 | CASSLVWDTPYYGYTF | TGTGCCAGCAGCTTAGTTTGGGACACTCCTTACTATGGCTACACCTTC
TRBD1 | TRBJ2-5 | many | TRBV6-6 | CASSYLDRAYQETQYF | TGTGCCAGCAGTTACCTGGACAGGGCGTACCAAGAGACCCAGTACTTC
NA | TRBJ1-1 | few | TRBV12-5 | CASGLDGNTEAFF | TGTGCTAGTGGCTTGGACGGGAACACTGAAGCTTTCTTT
NA | TRBJ2-2 | medium-sized | TRBV10-2 | CASSESGIRGANTGELFF | TGCGCCAGCAGTGAGTCTGGCATTCGCGGGGCAAACACCGGGGAGCTGTTTTTT
NA | TRBJ2-1 | many | TRBV14 | CASSQPQDYNEQFF | TGTGCCAGCAGCCAACCGCAGGACTACAATGAGCAGTTCTTC
NA | TRBJ2-4 | many | TRBV7-3 | CASSLTTWLAKNIQYF | TGTGCCAGCAGCTTAACAACCTGGCTAGCCAAAAACATTCAGTACTTC
NA | TRBJ1-6 | NA | TRBV6-2/TRBV6-3 | CASRRSDDRGSPLHF | TGTGCCAGCAGAAGGAGTGACGATAGGGGTTCACCCCTCCACTTT
NA | TRBJ2-2 | many | TRBV7-2 | CASSLGGLITGELFF | TGTGCCAGCAGCTTAGGGGGACTTATCACCGGGGAGCTGTTTTTT
NA | TRBJ1-1 | medium-sized | TRBV2 | CASSTDSPPNVEAFF | TGTGCCAGCAGCACAGACAGCCCCCCAAACGTTGAAGCTTTCTTT
NA | TRBJ2-1 | many | TRBV13 | CASSLLRVQYNEQFF | TGTGCCAGCAGCCTCCTGAGGGTCCAGTACAATGAGCAGTTCTTC
NA | TRBJ1-5 | NA | TRBV12-3/TRBV12-4 | CASTLGETNNQPQHF | TGTGCCAGCACCTTGGGTGAGACGAACAATCAGCCCCAGCATTTT